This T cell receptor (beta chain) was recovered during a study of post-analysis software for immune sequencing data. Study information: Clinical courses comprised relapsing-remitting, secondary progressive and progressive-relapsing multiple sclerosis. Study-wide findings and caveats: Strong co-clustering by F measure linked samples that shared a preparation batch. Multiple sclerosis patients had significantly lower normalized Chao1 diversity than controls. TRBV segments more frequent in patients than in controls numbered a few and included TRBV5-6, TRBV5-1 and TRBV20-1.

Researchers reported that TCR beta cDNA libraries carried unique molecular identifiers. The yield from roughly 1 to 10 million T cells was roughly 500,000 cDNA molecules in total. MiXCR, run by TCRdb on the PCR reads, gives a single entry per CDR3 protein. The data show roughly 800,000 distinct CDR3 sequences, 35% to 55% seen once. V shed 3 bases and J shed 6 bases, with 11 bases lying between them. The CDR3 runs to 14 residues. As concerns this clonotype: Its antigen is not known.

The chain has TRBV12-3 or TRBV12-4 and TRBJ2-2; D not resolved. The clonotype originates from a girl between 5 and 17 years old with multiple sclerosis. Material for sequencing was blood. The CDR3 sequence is CASSLVLDPGELFF. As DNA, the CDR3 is TGTGCCAGCAGTTTGGTCCTAGACCCCGGGGAGCTGTTTTTT.